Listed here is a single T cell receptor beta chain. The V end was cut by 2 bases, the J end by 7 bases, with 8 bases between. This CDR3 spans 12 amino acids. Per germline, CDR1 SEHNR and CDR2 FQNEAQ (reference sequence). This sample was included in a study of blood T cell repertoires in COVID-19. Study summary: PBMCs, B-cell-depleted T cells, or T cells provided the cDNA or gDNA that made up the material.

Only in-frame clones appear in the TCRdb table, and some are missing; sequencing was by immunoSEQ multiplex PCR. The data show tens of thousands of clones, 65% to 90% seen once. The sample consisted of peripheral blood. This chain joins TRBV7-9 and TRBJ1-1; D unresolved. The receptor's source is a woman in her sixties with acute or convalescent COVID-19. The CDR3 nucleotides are TGTGCCAGCAGCTTAACTGGTCGTGAAGCTTTCTTT. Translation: CASSLTGREAFF. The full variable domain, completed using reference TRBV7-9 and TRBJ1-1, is DTGVSQNPRHKITKRGQNVTFRCDPISEHNRLYWYRQTLGQGPEFLTYFQNEAQLEKSRLLSDRFSAERPKGSFSTLEIQRTEQGDSAMYLCASSLTGREAFFGQGTRLTVV.